Listed below are T cell receptor beta chains from one sample, sequenced in a study of T cells after yellow fever vaccination. From the 5' RACE reads, TCRdb called clonotypes with MiXCR, one entry per CDR3 protein. The data show 450,000 to 650,000 distinct CDR3 sequences, with roughly 13% seen just once and 11% to 15% held by the top ten. The sequenced sample was PBMCs, obtained on the day of the yellow fever booster vaccination. Source of these receptors: a man aged 30-40 years who received the YFV17D yellow fever vaccine. Both conserved end residues are part of each CDR3. A D gene is named only where the DNA matches it firmly. Size values are once, few and many counts, or a class for expanded clones, and some rows have none.

>NA|TRBV20-1|TRBJ2-1|few|14
TGCAGTGCTAGTTTGGGGGATGCCTACAATGAGCAGTTCTTC
CSASLGDAYNEQFF
>NA|TRBV12-3/TRBV12-4|TRBJ1-2|few|14
TGTGCCAGCAGTTTACAAGGGGGATTAGGCGGCTACACCTTC
CASSLQGGLGGYTF
>NA|TRBV6-5|TRBJ2-7|NA|15
TGTGCCAGCAGTTACAGGCAGGGGGGCGGGTACGAGCAGTACTTC
CASSYRQGGGYEQYF
>TRBD1|TRBV6-5|TRBJ1-1|few|14
TGTGCCACCAGCCAGGGGGCCTTGAACACTGAAGCTTTCTTT
CATSQGALNTEAFF
>TRBD1|TRBV5-5|TRBJ2-5|NA|15
TGTGCCAGCAGCTCCACAGGGGTTGGGCAAGAGACCCAGTACTTC
CASSSTGVGQETQYF
>TRBD1|TRBV7-9|TRBJ2-7|few|14
TGTGCCAGCAGCTCCGGGACAGGGGTAAAAGAGCAGTACTTC
CASSSGTGVKEQYF
>NA|TRBV29-1|TRBJ2-1|few|15
TGCAGCGTAGGTCAAGGGGGGAGCTCCTACAATGAGCAGTTCTTC
CSVGQGGSSYNEQFF
>NA|TRBV5-1|TRBJ2-1|few|15
TGCGCCAGCAGCTTGATGGCAGCCCTAGAGAATGAGCAGTTCTTC
CASSLMAALENEQFF
>TRBD1|TRBV20-1|TRBJ1-5|NA|16
TGCAGTGCTGAGCTTGGACAGGGAAGTGCGGTGCAGCCCCAGCATTTT
CSAELGQGSAVQPQHF
>NA|TRBV20-1|TRBJ1-5|NA|15
TGCAGTGCCAATGGGGGAGGGGCCGGCAATCAGCCCCAGCATTTT
CSANGGGAGNQPQHF
>NA|TRBV7-2|TRBJ1-2|few|14
TGTGCCAGCAGCTTGTGGGGGGCGGGCTATGGCTACACCTTC
CASSLWGAGYGYTF
>NA|TRBV19|TRBJ2-3|few|15
TGTGCCAGTACCCCGGGGGGCCCTAGCACAGATACGCAGTATTTT
CASTPGGPSTDTQYF
>NA|TRBV29-1|TRBJ2-7|NA|12
TGCAGCGTTGCCAAGGGGGGCTACGAGCAGTACTTC
CSVAKGGYEQYF
>NA|TRBV7-2|TRBJ2-1|NA|15
TGTGCCAGCAGCTCATCTATGGGGGATTTCAATGAGCAGTTCTTC
CASSSSMGDFNEQFF
>TRBD2|TRBV5-1|TRBJ2-7|few|16
TGCGCCAGCAGCTTGATTGGAACCGGGACTAGCTACGAGCAGTACTTC
CASSLIGTGTSYEQYF
>TRBD2|TRBV20-1|TRBJ2-7|NA|15
TGCAGTGCTCTCGGGGGGGAAGGGCAAGTCTACGAGCAGTACTTC
CSALGGEGQVYEQYF
>TRBD2|TRBV6-2/TRBV6-3|TRBJ2-7|few|15
TGTGCCAGCTGGTCCAGCGGGAGAGGGTCCTACGAGCAGTACTTC
CASWSSGRGSYEQYF
>NA|TRBV18|TRBJ2-1|NA|15
TGTGCCAGCTCCCCCCGAGGGGTGGGCAACAATGAGCAGTTCTTC
CASSPRGVGNNEQFF
>NA|TRBV10-3|TRBJ2-5|few|16
TGTGCCATCACCAATCCCAGGGACAAGTACCAAGAGACCCAGTACTTC
CAITNPRDKYQETQYF
>NA|TRBV18|TRBJ2-7|few|13
TGTGCCAGCTCTCCCGGGACTGAGGACGAGGAGTACTTC
CASSPGTEDEEYF
>NA|TRBV20-1|TRBJ2-1|few|13
TGCAGTGCTCCGGGACACCAGTACAATGAGCAGTTCTTC
CSAPGHQYNEQFF
>NA|TRBV25-1|TRBJ1-4|NA|13
TGTGCCAGCAGTCCTCCGGACAGTGAAAAACTGTTTTTT
CASSPPDSEKLFF
>TRBD1|TRBV2|TRBJ2-2|NA|15
TGTGCCGGTAGACAGGGGACCATCAACACCGGGGAGCTGTTTTTT
CAGRQGTINTGELFF
>NA|TRBV19|TRBJ2-3|few|13
TGTGCCACCATGGAGCGGGCGGTTCAGGCGCAGTATTTT
CATMERAVQAQYF
>NA|TRBV10-3|TRBJ2-1|NA|14
TGTGCCATCAGTGAGTCGTGGGGTTGGGATGAGCAGTTCTTC
CAISESWGWDEQFF
>TRBD2|TRBV7-8|TRBJ2-7|many|15
TGTGCCAGCAGCTCGACCCGGGACTACTCCTACGAGCAGTACTTC
CASSSTRDYSYEQYF
>NA|TRBV7-9|TRBJ2-1|NA|12
TGTGCCAGCAGCTTAACAACTAGGTTTGTGTTCTTC
CASSLTTRFVFF
>NA|TRBV7-8|TRBJ2-1|many|14
TGTGCCAGCAGCTACCGGGACACGTACAATGAGCAGTTCTTC
CASSYRDTYNEQFF
>NA|TRBV20-1|TRBJ2-7|NA|12
TGCAGTGCTAAGGACAATTCCTACGAGCAGTACTTC
CSAKDNSYEQYF
>NA|TRBV6-5|TRBJ2-7|few|14
TGTGCCAGCAGTTCCGGATTCGACTCCTACGAGCAGTACTTC
CASSSGFDSYEQYF
>NA|TRBV7-8|TRBJ2-2|NA|15
TGTGCCAGCAGCTTACGGGCCGAACCCACCGGGGAGCTGTTTTTT
CASSLRAEPTGELFF
>NA|TRBV15|TRBJ1-6|NA|12
TGTGCCACCAGCAGAGATGGGGAATCCCTCCACTTT
CATSRDGESLHF
>TRBD2|TRBV5-4|TRBJ2-1|few|16
TGTGCCAGCAGCTTAATGCAACTAGCGGGAGTCTATGAGCAGTTCTTC
CASSLMQLAGVYEQFF
>TRBD1|TRBV7-9|TRBJ2-3|many|17
TGTGCCAGCAGCTTCTACTGGACAGGGGCAAGCACAGATACGCAGTATTTT
CASSFYWTGASTDTQYF
>TRBD1|TRBV10-3|TRBJ1-5|NA|14
TGTGCCACGACCGGCGACAGGGATATTCAGCCCCAGCATTTT
CATTGDRDIQPQHF
>NA|TRBV5-1|TRBJ2-5|few|14
TGCGCCAGCAGCTCTCATACCTGGTCAGAGACCCAGTACTTC
CASSSHTWSETQYF
>NA|TRBV19|TRBJ1-4|NA|12
TGTGCCAGTAGTATGGGTGAGGAAAAACTGTTTTTT
CASSMGEEKLFF
>TRBD2|TRBV20-1|TRBJ2-7|NA|15
TGCAGTGCTAGGATTCCGGGACTAGCAGTCAACGAGCAGTACTTC
CSARIPGLAVNEQYF
>NA|TRBV7-2|TRBJ2-3|many|13
TGTGCCAGCAGCCGCCCCGAGGGAGATACGCAGTATTTT
CASSRPEGDTQYF
>NA|TRBV29-1|TRBJ2-5|few|14
TGCAGCGTTGAAGTGCAGGGGCCCCGGGAGACCCAGTACTTC
CSVEVQGPRETQYF
>NA|TRBV7-8|TRBJ2-1|NA|15
TGTGCCAGCAGCTTTTGGGGGGCTCTCTACAATGAGCAGTTCTTC
CASSFWGALYNEQFF
>NA|TRBV12-3/TRBV12-4|TRBJ2-7|NA|13
TGTGCCAGCAGGGGGACCAGAGTCGGCGAGCAGTACTTC
CASRGTRVGEQYF
>TRBD1|TRBV5-1|TRBJ2-1|NA|14
TGCGCCAGCAGCTCTGGACAGGGGGCCGGGGAGCAGTTCTTC
CASSSGQGAGEQFF
>NA|TRBV6-2/TRBV6-3|TRBJ2-1|few|13
TGTGCCAGCAGTTACGGCGGGGCTAGCGACTCTTTCTTC
CASSYGGASDSFF
>NA|TRBV7-2|TRBJ2-4|NA|16
TGTGCCAGCAGCCCACGGTGGGGGGGCTTCGGTAACATTCAGTACTTC
CASSPRWGGFGNIQYF
>NA|TRBV20-1|TRBJ1-1|NA|13
TGCAGTGCCACACAGCGCCTATACGCTGAAGCTTTCTTT
CSATQRLYAEAFF
>TRBD1|TRBV5-6|TRBJ2-2|NA|20
TGTGCCAGCAGCTACAGGATCTCCGGGACAGGGGGCCGGTACACCGGGGAGCTGTTTTTT
CASSYRISGTGGRYTGELFF
>TRBD2|TRBV2|TRBJ2-3|NA|15
TGTGCCAGCAGTGGCGCGGGAGGACCCACAGATACGCAGTATTTT
CASSGAGGPTDTQYF
>TRBD2|TRBV24-1|TRBJ2-3|NA|16
TGTGCCACCGAACCTGGGGTGGGAGGGCCCGCAGATACGCAGTATTTT
CATEPGVGGPADTQYF
>TRBD2|TRBV2|TRBJ2-1|NA|13
TGTGCCAGCAGTGAATGGACTAGTGGTGAGCAGTTCTTC
CASSEWTSGEQFF
>NA|TRBV5-1|TRBJ2-7|NA|16
TGCGCCAGCAAAGCTGGGGGCGGGCAGAATTCCTACGAGCAGTACTTC
CASKAGGGQNSYEQYF